This T cell receptor (beta chain) was identified in a study of response to subunit inactivated influenza vaccine. This clonotype was observed a few times. TCRdb reprocessed the RT-PCR reads with MiXCR, giving one entry per CDR3 protein. The sample carries hundreds of thousands of distinct CDR3 sequences, approximately 15% recorded once. The length of the CDR3 is 16 residues. The V gene's germline CDR1 is SGHTA and CDR2 FQGNSA. The ends lost 0 bases at V and 1 base at J; junction bases unmatched: 2. This receptor was taken from a man in his fifties who received an inactivated influenza vaccine. The chain carries TRBV7-2 and TRBJ2-1, with 8 bases matching TRBD2. This sample comprised PBMCs from blood, obtained roughly 12 days after vaccination. CDR3 protein: CASSLAPSGSYNEQFF. The DNA for the CDR3 is TGTGCCAGCAGCTTAGCGCCTAGCGGGTCCTACAATGAGCAGTTCTTC.